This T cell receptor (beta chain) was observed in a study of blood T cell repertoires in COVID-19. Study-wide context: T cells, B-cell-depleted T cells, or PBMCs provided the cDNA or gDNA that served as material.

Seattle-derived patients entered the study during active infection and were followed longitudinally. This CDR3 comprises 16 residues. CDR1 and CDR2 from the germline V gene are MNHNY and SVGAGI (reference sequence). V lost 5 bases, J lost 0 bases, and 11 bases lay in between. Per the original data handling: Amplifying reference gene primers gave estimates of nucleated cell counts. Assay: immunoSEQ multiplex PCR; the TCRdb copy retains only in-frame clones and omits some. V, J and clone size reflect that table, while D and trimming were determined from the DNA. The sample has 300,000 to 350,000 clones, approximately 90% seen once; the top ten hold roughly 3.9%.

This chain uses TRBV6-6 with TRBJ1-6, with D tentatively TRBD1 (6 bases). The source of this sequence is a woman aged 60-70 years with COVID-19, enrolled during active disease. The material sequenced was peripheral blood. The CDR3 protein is CASSRGQLSYNSPLHF. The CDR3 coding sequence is TGTGCCAGCAGTCGAGGACAGCTCTCCTATAATTCACCCCTCCACTTT.